The present T cell receptor beta chain was sequenced within a study of T cell responses to AZD1222 COVID-19 vaccine. This table comes from immunoSEQ multiplex PCR, and its TCRdb copy is limited to in-frame clones, with some not included. This table holds approximately 150,000 clones, 80% to 95% found once. The V end lost 1 base, the J end lost 6 bases, and 10 bases lay between the germline ends. This CDR3 region has 14 residues. The germline V gene encodes CDR1 KGHDR and CDR2 SFDVKD. The V and J genes are TRBV24-1 and TRBJ2-3; D gene ambiguous. The input for sequencing was peripheral blood, taken on day 0 of AZD1222 vaccination. The receptor was derived from an adult in good health. This chain's CDR3 is CATSDFSIADTQYF. The CDR3, as DNA: TGTGCCACCAGTGATTTCAGCATCGCGGATACGCAGTATTTT.